This is a list of T cell receptor beta chains from one sample in a study of cytomegalovirus exposure and HLA in healthy donors. Using immunoSEQ multiplex PCR, the repertoire was profiled, and TCRdb retains in-frame clones only, with some absent. The sample contains roughly 200,000 clones, 8.5% to 10% of which appear only once. The material sequenced was PBMCs. These receptors were taken from a woman aged 25 to 39 in good health and CMV-seropositive. Each CDR3 is given with its conserved first and last residue. Each record gives: J gene, D gene, V gene, clone size, CDR3 DNA, CDR3 protein. The D gene is left open where the match is weak. Expanded clones are given a class, and other clones once, few, many or no size at all.

TRBJ2-1	TRBD2	TRBV6-5	.	TGTGCCAGCAAAGCGGGAGCGAATTCCTACAATGAGCAGTTCTTC	CASKAGANSYNEQFF
TRBJ1-1	.	TRBV27	few	TGTGCCAGCAGGGGGCGGGGCACTGAAGCTTTCTTT	CASRGRGTEAFF
TRBJ2-7	.	TRBV7-2	.	TGTGCCAGCAGCCCCTTGGGCCGGGGAGAGCAGTACTTC	CASSPLGRGEQYF
TRBJ2-1	.	TRBV19	.	TGTGCCAGTAGTTTGGGCAGCTCCTACAATGAGCAGTTCTTC	CASSLGSSYNEQFF
TRBJ2-7	.	TRBV18	.	TGTGCCAGCTCACCATCCCTCGGTACAGGGTTGCCCGAGCAGTACTTC	CASSPSLGTGLPEQYF
TRBJ1-1	.	TRBV7-8	.	TGTGCCAGCAGCTCAGATGGGAACACTGAAGCTTTCTTT	CASSSDGNTEAFF
TRBJ1-1	.	TRBV18	.	TGTGCCAGCTCACCATACACAGGAGAGAACACTGAAGCTTTCTTT	CASSPYTGENTEAFF
TRBJ2-1	TRBD2	TRBV5-1	.	TGCGCCAGCAGCTTGGCAGCGGGAGTGTCCTACAATGAGCAGTTCTTC	CASSLAAGVSYNEQFF
TRBJ2-7	TRBD2	TRBV9	few	TGTGCCAGCAGCGTAGGACTAGCGGCGACCTACGAGCAGTACTTC	CASSVGLAATYEQYF
TRBJ2-1	TRBD2	TRBV7-2	few	TGTGCCAGCAGCAAGGTAGTTTATCTAGCGGGTAGCTACAATGAGCAGTTCTTC	CASSKVVYLAGSYNEQFF
TRBJ2-2	.	TRBV6-5	.	TGTGCCAGCACCCAGGGGTCCAGAACCGGGGAGCTGTTTTTT	CASTQGSRTGELFF
TRBJ2-7	.	TRBV7-9	.	TGTGCCAGCAGCTTAGTTATCGGGAAACACTACGAGCAGTACTTC	CASSLVIGKHYEQYF
TRBJ2-3	TRBD2	TRBV6-5	.	TGTGCCAGCAGTTTCGGACTAGCGGGCACAGATACGCAGTATTTT	CASSFGLAGTDTQYF
TRBJ2-7	TRBD1	TRBV29-1	few	TGCAGCGTCCCCGGGACAGGGAGGCGCGAGCAGTACTTC	CSVPGTGRREQYF
TRBJ2-3	TRBD1	TRBV30	few	TGTGCCTGGAGTCCCGGGACAGTAACAGATACGCAGTATTTT	CAWSPGTVTDTQYF
TRBJ2-2	.	TRBV7-2	.	TGTGCCAGCAGCTTATCTAGCCTCAACACCGGGGAGCTGTTTTTT	CASSLSSLNTGELFF
TRBJ1-4	.	TRBV5-1	.	TGCGCCAGCAGAATACAGGGTACTAATGAAAAACTGTTTTTT	CASRIQGTNEKLFF
TRBJ2-5	TRBD2	TRBV9	.	TGTGCCAGCAGCGTAGCCAGCGGGAGGCCGGGGACCCAGTACTTC	CASSVASGRPGTQYF
TRBJ1-1	.	TRBV9	few	TGTGCCAGCACCGCCCGTGACAGCCTTACTGAAGCTTTCTTT	CASTARDSLTEAFF
TRBJ2-5	TRBD1	TRBV6-5	few	TGTGCCAGCAGCACCCGGACAGGGAGCGTGGAGACCCAGTACTTC	CASSTRTGSVETQYF
TRBJ1-2	.	TRBV14	few	TGTGCCAGCAGCCAAGCAAGGTCCGGGAGGGGCTACACCTTC	CASSQARSGRGYTF
TRBJ1-3	.	TRBV29-1	few	TGCAGCGTTGGCACAGGGTTAGCTGGAAACACCATATATTTT	CSVGTGLAGNTIYF
TRBJ2-1	TRBD1	TRBV6-6	few	TGTGCCAGCAGTTACATGACAGGGGAGTACAATGAGCAGTTCTTC	CASSYMTGEYNEQFF
TRBJ2-5	TRBD2	TRBV2	.	TGTGCCAGCAGTAACCGGGACTACCAGGAGACCCAGTACTTC	CASSNRDYQETQYF
TRBJ1-5	.	TRBV30	few	TGTGCCTGGAGTGTCCGCGGGGGACCCCAGCATTTT	CAWSVRGGPQHF
TRBJ2-6	.	TRBV10-3	few	TGTGCCATCAGCGCACAGGGTACTGGGGCCAACGTCCTGACTTTC	CAISAQGTGANVLTF
TRBJ2-2	TRBD1	TRBV10-1	few	TGCGCCAGCAGTAACAGGGGGCGATCCGGGGAGCTGTTTTTT	CASSNRGRSGELFF
TRBJ2-1	TRBD1	TRBV5-1	.	TGCGCCAGCTGGACAGGGAGCAATGAGCAGTTCTTC	CASWTGSNEQFF
TRBJ2-5	.	TRBV5-4	.	TGTGCCAGCAGCTTGGTATGGTACTCAGGGAAAGAGACCCAGTACTTC	CASSLVWYSGKETQYF
TRBJ1-5	.	TRBV30	few	TGTGCCTGGAGTAGCGGGTATAGCAATCAGCCCCAGCATTTT	CAWSSGYSNQPQHF
TRBJ2-7	TRBD2	TRBV19	few	TGTGCCAGTAGCCGAAGGACTAGCAGTAGCTACGAGCAGTACTTC	CASSRRTSSSYEQYF
TRBJ2-1	TRBD2	TRBV20-1	few	TGCAGTGCGCTAGCGGGAGGGCAGTTCTTC	CSALAGGQFF
TRBJ1-6	.	TRBV10-3	.	TGTGCCATCGCAGGGAATGACTCACCCCTCCACTTT	CAIAGNDSPLHF
TRBJ2-7	.	TRBV7-9	.	TGTGCCAGCAGCTACCCACAGTATAGCTCCTACGAGCAGTACTTC	CASSYPQYSSYEQYF
TRBJ2-7	TRBD2	TRBV7-2	few	TGTGCCAGCAGCTTCTCCGGGACTAGCTACGAGCAGTACTTC	CASSFSGTSYEQYF
TRBJ2-1	.	TRBV2	few	TGTGCCAGCACCCGAGGAGGGCTACACAATGAGCAGTTCTTC	CASTRGGLHNEQFF